The 31 T cell receptor beta chains below all came from one sample that was sequenced in a study of T cell changes during pregnancy in multiple sclerosis. The table came from immunoSEQ multiplex PCR; TCRdb's copy has only in-frame clones and leaves some out. The profile shows some 60,000 clones, about 91% of them singletons. Source: peripheral blood, taken after pregnancy. The receptors were gathered from a female donor with multiple sclerosis, enrolled in a pregnancy study.

This clone has only one observation. This chain joins TRBV7-9 and TRBJ2-7; 7 bases fit TRBD2. CDR3 length equals 14 residues. The germline V gene has CDR1 SEHNR and CDR2 FQNEAQ (reference sequence). V lost 5 bases, J lost 7 bases, and 11 bases stayed unmatched. The CDR3: CASSVLRGGGEQYF. In DNA form, the CDR3 reads TGTGCCAGCAGCGTTCTCCGCGGGGGAGGGGAGCAGTACTTC.

The chain combines TRBV6-1 with TRBJ2-7; possible D gene TRBD1, 5 bases. Per the germline V gene, CDR1 is MNHNS and CDR2 is SASEGT. The CDR3 runs to 13 residues. V lost 2 bases to trimming and J lost 8 bases, with 13 bases between them. CDR3 nucleotides: TGTGCCAGCAGTGAAACACAAGGGGCGAAGCAGTACTTC. Translating it yields CASSETQGAKQYF.

This sequence joins TRBV25-1 and TRBJ2-2; tentatively, D is TRBD1 (6 bases). The CDR3 extends over 17 amino acids. Between the trimmed V and J ends, which lost 4 bases and 3 bases, there was a span of 18 bases. Germline CDR1 is MGHDK and CDR2 is SYGVNS. CDR3 residues: CASSANPGAGYTGELFF. CDR3 sequence (DNA): TGTGCCAGCAGTGCCAACCCAGGGGCCGGGTACACCGGGGAGCTGTTTTTT.

The chain joins TRBV12-5 to TRBJ1-6; the D gene is possibly TRBD1 (6 bases). Trimming shortened V by 4 bases and J by 8 bases, and 15 bases separated the two germline ends. This CDR3 is 15 amino acids long. The germline gives CDR1 LGHNT, CDR2 FRNRAP. The CDR3 DNA follows: TGTGCTAGTGGTTCCTCAGGGACACGGGATTCACCCCTCCACTTT. It translates to CASGSSGTRDSPLHF.

V usage is TRBV9 and J usage is TRBJ1-4; 12 nucleotides align to TRBD1. CDR3 length: 18 amino acids. Germline CDR1 is SGDLS and CDR2 is YYNGEE. V was clipped by 10 bases and J by 1 base; unmatched bases: 14. CDR3 in DNA: TGTGCCGAGCCTTCCGGGACAGGGGGCGAAGGAACTAATGAAAAACTGTTTTTT. It yields the protein CAEPSGTGGEGTNEKLFF. The full variable domain, its missing parts supplied by reference TRBV9 and TRBJ1-4, is DSGVTQTPKHLITATGQRVTLRCSPRSGDLSVYWYQQSLDQGLQFLIQYYNGEERAKGNILERFSAQQFPDLHSELNLSSLELGDSALYFCAEPSGTGGEGTNEKLFFGSGTQLSVL.

Comment on this clone: Germline is not matched at one junction end, which may reflect a read error. Other DNA sequences in the sample encode the same CDR3. The gene calls are TRBV19 and TRBJ1-2; a weak D match, TRBD1 (5 bases). This CDR3 spans 13 amino acids. Germline V gives CDR1 LNHDA, CDR2 SQIVND (reference sequence). CDR3 coding DNA: TGCGCCAGTACCCAACGGGGGAGGGATGGCTACACCTTC. Protein sequence: CASTQRGRDGYTF.

The rearrangement links TRBV28 to TRBJ1-2, with D maybe TRBD1 (5 bases). The CDR3 totals 12 residues. CDR1 MDHEN and CDR2 SYDVKM come from the germline V gene. V lost 7 bases to trimming and J lost 7 bases, with 13 bases between them. The CDR3 nucleotides are TGTGCCAGCACCGCCCGTGGGGCTGGCTACACCTTC. Residues: CASTARGAGYTF.

This clone was picked up a small number of times. The gene calls are TRBV11-2 and TRBJ2-7; D gene ambiguous. V was pared by 2 bases and J by 6 bases, with 5 bases between. The CDR3 sequence is 11 residues long. The germline CDR1 and CDR2 sequences are SGHAT and FQNNGV. The CDR3 region is CASSLLAEQYF. The CDR3 DNA reads as TGTGCCAGCAGCTTACTGGCCGAGCAGTACTTC.

CDR3 region: CASSPLVWQQGYYEQYF. Written as DNA, the CDR3 is TGTGCCAGCTCACCACTAGTGTGGCAACAGGGGTACTACGAGCAGTACTTC. The rearrangement uses TRBV18 and TRBJ2-7; 7 bases align to TRBD1. V shed 1 base and J 3 bases; nucleotides not matched to a gene: 12. CDR1 is KGHSH and CDR2 is LQKENI in the germline V gene. This CDR3 has 17 amino acids.

This sequence joins TRBV30 and TRBJ1-2; D possibly corresponds to TRBD1 (5 bases). CDR3 length: 11 residues. V was pared by 7 bases and J by 7 bases, with 13 bases between. Germline values: CDR1 GTSNPN, CDR2 SVGIG (reference sequence). The DNA of the CDR3 is TGTGCCTTGGAGTGGCAGGGTGGCTACACCTTC. Its protein is CALEWQGGYTF. The full variable domain, its missing parts supplied by reference TRBV30 and TRBJ1-2, is SQTIHQWPATLVQPVGSPLSLECTVEGTSNPNLYWYRQAAGRGLQLLFYSVGIGQISSEVPQNLSASRPQDRQFILSSKKLLLSDSGFYLCALEWQGGYTFGSGTRLTVV.

The sample holds one count of this clone. The V gene is TRBV28, the J gene TRBJ2-5; TRBD2 aligns across 7 bases. After removal of 6 bases from V and 10 bases from J, the junction contained 8 bases not matched to a gene. In germline, CDR1 is MDHEN, CDR2 SYDVKM. The CDR3 is made up of 12 amino acids. CDR3 in DNA: TGTGCCAGCAGACGGGACTACCGGGGCCAGTACTTC. This sequence encodes CASRRDYRGQYF.

This clone was counted a single time. The chain has TRBV5-5 and TRBJ2-1, with 7 bases that match TRBD1. Looked up from germline, CDR1 is SGHKS and CDR2 is YYEKEE (reference sequence). The CDR3 sequence is 17 residues long. Trimming at V came to 4 bases and at J to 8 bases, leaving 18 bases not matched to a gene. CDR3 bases: TGTGCCAGCAGCCCCCAACCGACAGGGACCTACAACGATGAGCAGTTCTTC. Translating gives CASSPQPTGTYNDEQFF. The full variable domain, rest sourced from reference TRBV5-5 and TRBJ2-1, is DAGVTQSPTHLIKTRGQQVTLRCSPISGHKSVSWYQQVLGQGPQFIFQYYEKEERGRGNFPDRFSARQFPNYSSELNVNALLLGDSALYLCASSPQPTGTYNDEQFFGPGTRLTVL.

The genes are TRBV2 and TRBJ1-2; TRBD1 aligns across 7 bases. This CDR3 is built from 15 residues. The junction had 14 bases not matched to a gene; V was cut back by 9 bases and J by 4 bases. Per the germline V gene, CDR1 is SNHLY and CDR2 is FYNNEI. CDR3 region: CARGTGTAISYGYTF. Here the CDR3 DNA reads TGTGCCAGGGGTACCGGGACAGCCATAAGCTATGGCTACACCTTC.

The chain recombines TRBV29-1 with TRBJ1-1; tentative D call: TRBD1 (5 bases). Per germline, CDR1 SQVTM and CDR2 ANQGSEA. Trimming removed 6 bases from V and 3 bases from J, with 17 bases in between. CDR3 length: 14 amino acids. CDR3 DNA: TGCAGCGTCGACCTGGGGGGAAGGGACACTGAAGCTTTCTTT. This encodes CSVDLGGRDTEAFF.

Worth noting for this clone: One junction end does not reproduce the germline sequence, and a read error may be involved. The chain is built from TRBV10-3 and TRBJ2-3; TRBD1 matches at 9 bases. The CDR3 is 16 amino acids. Germline CDR1 reads ENHRY; CDR2 reads SYGVKD. The CDR3 DNA reads as TGTGCCATCAGTGACCCGGGACAGGGTTCCACACATACGCAGTATTTT. Its protein product is CAISDPGQGSTHTQYF.

The chain joins TRBV9 to TRBJ1-3, with a possible D match to TRBD1 (5 bases). The CDR3 runs 15 residues. Germline V lookup: CDR1 SGDLS, CDR2 YYNGEE. Trimming stripped 4 bases from V and 3 bases from J, with 14 bases between. The CDR3 loop reads CASSITRESGNTIYF. Written as DNA, the CDR3 is TGTGCCAGCAGCATCACCAGGGAAAGTGGAAACACCATATATTTT. The entire variable domain, with the rest obtained from reference TRBV9 and TRBJ1-3, is as follows: DSGVTQTPKHLITATGQRVTLRCSPRSGDLSVYWYQQSLDQGLQFLIQYYNGEERAKGNILERFSAQQFPDLHSELNLSSLELGDSALYFCASSITRESGNTIYFGEGSWLTVV.

This clone is judged medium-sized (0.01 to 0.1%). V is TRBV28 and J is TRBJ2-5; tentatively, D is TRBD1 (6 bases). The CDR3 is 13 residues long. Per germline, CDR1 MDHEN and CDR2 SYDVKM. Written as DNA, the CDR3 is TGTGTATCCCAGGGGCCTATCTTGGGGACCCAGTACTTC. It is translated as CVSQGPILGTQYF.

The V call is TRBV19, the J call TRBJ2-5; D is undetermined. Trimming shortened V by 5 bases and J by 1 base, and 17 bases separated the two germline ends. Germline loops: CDR1 LNHDA, CDR2 SQIVND (reference sequence). The length of the CDR3 is 16 residues. In DNA form, the CDR3 reads TGTGCCAGTAGTCCCACGTCTCCAGCGCGCCAAGAGACCCAGTACTTC. Its translation: CASSPTSPARQETQYF.

This clone was recorded once. CDR3 nucleotide sequence: TGTGCCAGCAGTTATACGGGTGGCCTTGAGGGTGGCTACACCTTC. It codes for CASSYTGGLEGGYTF. The J gene is TRBJ1-2, the V gene TRBV27; D ambiguous. The germline V gene encodes CDR1 MNHEY and CDR2 SMNVEV (reference sequence). The CDR3 loop spans 15 amino acids. V shed 4 bases and J shed 7 bases, with 19 bases lying between them.

This chain uses TRBV6-5 with TRBJ1-3; D remains unclear. The CDR3 totals 16 residues. The germline V and J ends were trimmed by 4 bases and 0 bases, with 13 bases remaining between them. Germline V lookup: CDR1 MNHEY, CDR2 SVGAGI. This chain's CDR3 is CASSSPRRDSGNTIYF. CDR3 coding DNA: TGTGCCAGCAGTTCCCCCCGACGGGACTCTGGAAACACCATATATTTT.

The CDR3 loop reads CASRPGGGRQPQHF. CDR3 DNA sequence: TGTGCCAGCAGACCAGGGGGTGGAAGACAGCCCCAGCATTTT. V usage is TRBV2 and J usage is TRBJ1-5; 7 positions agree with TRBD1. The V gene's germline CDR1 is SNHLY and CDR2 FYNNEI. This CDR3 comprises 14 residues. After removal of 6 bases from V and 7 bases from J, the junction contained 9 bases not matched to a gene.

J is TRBJ2-1 and V is TRBV27; D possibly corresponds to TRBD2 (6 bases). Germline lookup yields CDR1 MNHEY and CDR2 SMNVEV (reference sequence). Trimming removed 0 bases at V and 0 bases at J, with 9 bases between. The CDR3 is 16 amino acids. The chain's CDR3 is CASSLSAGSSYNEQFF. In DNA form, the CDR3 reads TGTGCCAGCAGTTTATCGGCGGGGAGCTCCTACAATGAGCAGTTCTTC.

This chain joins TRBV19 and TRBJ1-1; D might be TRBD1 (5 bases). The germline V gene has CDR1 LNHDA and CDR2 SQIVND (reference sequence). This CDR3 is 13 amino acids long. V was cut by 8 bases and J by 5 bases, with 15 bases left in between. DNA for the CDR3: TGTGCCAGTTCCCCAATAGCAGGGACTGAAGCTTTCTTT. It translates to CASSPIAGTEAFF.

This clone was recorded only once. The J gene is TRBJ2-3, the V gene TRBV28; 12 bases map to TRBD2. The germline V gene has CDR1 MDHEN and CDR2 SYDVKM. The CDR3 has 15 residues. With V trimmed by 6 bases and J by 6 bases, 7 bases remained unmatched. Here the CDR3 DNA reads TGTGCCAGCAGGAATCTAGCGGGGGGGGACGATACGCAGTATTTT. This sequence encodes CASRNLAGGDDTQYF.

The J gene is TRBJ1-2, the V gene TRBV6-4, with 8 bases that match TRBD1. The CDR3 contains 14 residues. J was trimmed by 5 bases and V by 5 bases; bases with no gene match: 7. Germline lookup yields CDR1 MRHNA and CDR2 SNTAGT. CDR3 nucleotide sequence: TGTGCCAGCAGTCCTGACAGGGGAACTTATGGCTACACCTTC. It codes for CASSPDRGTYGYTF.

The chain couples TRBV11-2 to TRBJ2-7; 7 bases match TRBD1. Germline CDR1 reads SGHAT; CDR2 reads FQNNGV. This CDR3 comprises 16 residues. V trimming: 0 bases; J trimming: 2 bases; junction bases outside the gene matches: 7. Written as DNA, the CDR3 is TGTGCCAGCAGCTTAGACCCAGACAGGGTTACCTACGAGCAGTACTTC. This encodes CASSLDPDRVTYEQYF.

The chain links TRBV19 to TRBJ1-6; D remains unclear. Trimming left V 6 bases short and J 6 bases short, with 12 bases between. This CDR3 spans 14 amino acids. CDR1 LNHDA and CDR2 SQIVND come from the germline V gene (reference sequence). CDR3 DNA sequence: TGTGCCAGTAGGAGTATATCCCCTAATTCACCCCTCCACTTT. The encoded protein is CASRSISPNSPLHF.

The rearrangement joins TRBV30 to TRBJ2-2, with TRBD2 matching over 12 bases. The CDR3 is made up of 15 amino acids. Per germline, CDR1 GTSNPN and CDR2 SVGIG (reference sequence). V dropped 7 bases and J dropped 7; count of bases not matched to a gene: 10. The CDR3: CASKLAGGPVGELFF. For the CDR3, the DNA is TGTGCCTCTAAGCTAGCGGGGGGGCCCGTCGGGGAGCTGTTTTTT.

This clone was seen more than once but under ten times. The CDR3 DNA is TGTGCCAGCTCACCACCCTTTCGGACTGAAGCTTTCTTT. It specifies CASSPPFRTEAFF. The rearrangement joins TRBV18 to TRBJ1-1; D call uncertain. CDR3 length: 13 amino acids. CDR1 and CDR2 (germline): KGHSH, LQKENI. Trimming took 0 bases from V and 5 from J, leaving 7 bases between them.

This clone was seen a single time. In nucleotides, the CDR3 is TGTGCCAGCAGGGGGACAGGTACCTCCTATAATTCACCCCTCCACTTT. It encodes CASRGTGTSYNSPLHF. The chain recombines TRBV2 with TRBJ1-6, with 8 bases fitting TRBD1. The CDR3 covers 16 residues. CDR1 and CDR2 (germline): SNHLY, FYNNEI. J gave up 0 bases and V 6 bases, and 4 bases lay outside the gene matches.

The chain combines TRBV2 with TRBJ1-1; 8 nucleotides agree with TRBD1. Germline assignment: CDR1 SNHLY and CDR2 FYNNEI. J lost 2 bases, V lost 6 bases, and 5 bases had no gene match. CDR3 length: 14 residues. The CDR3: CASSRTGRNTEAFF. The CDR3 coding sequence is TGTGCCAGCAGCCGGACAGGGAGAAACACTGAAGCTTTCTTT.